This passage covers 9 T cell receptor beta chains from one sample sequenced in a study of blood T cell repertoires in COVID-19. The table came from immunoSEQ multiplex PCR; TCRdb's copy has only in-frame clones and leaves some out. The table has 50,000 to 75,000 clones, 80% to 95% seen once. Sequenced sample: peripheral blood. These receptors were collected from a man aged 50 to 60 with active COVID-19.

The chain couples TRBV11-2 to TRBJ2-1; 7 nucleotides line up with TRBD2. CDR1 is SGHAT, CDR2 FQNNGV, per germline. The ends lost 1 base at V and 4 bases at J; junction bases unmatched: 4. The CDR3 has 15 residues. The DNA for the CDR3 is TGTGCCAGCAGCTTAGGCGGGAGCTCGTACAATGAGCAGTTCTTC. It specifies CASSLGGSSYNEQFF.

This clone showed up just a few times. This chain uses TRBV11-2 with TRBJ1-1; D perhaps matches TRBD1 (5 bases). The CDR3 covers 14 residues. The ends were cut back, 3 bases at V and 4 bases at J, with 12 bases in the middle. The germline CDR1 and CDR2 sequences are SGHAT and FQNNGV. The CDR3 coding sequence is TGTGCCAGCAGCTTTGGGGGAGGCATCACTGAAGCTTTCTTT. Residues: CASSFGGGITEAFF. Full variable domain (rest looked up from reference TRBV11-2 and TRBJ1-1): EAGVAQSPRYKIIEKRQSVAFWCNPISGHATLYWYQQILGQGPKLLIQFQNNGVVDDSQLPKDRFSAERLKGVDSTLKIQPAKLEDSAVYLCASSFGGGITEAFFGQGTRLTVV.

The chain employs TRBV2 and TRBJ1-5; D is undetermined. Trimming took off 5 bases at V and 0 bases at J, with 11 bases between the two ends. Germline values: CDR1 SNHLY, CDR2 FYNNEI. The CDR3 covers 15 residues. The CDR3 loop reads CASSWAADSNQPQHF. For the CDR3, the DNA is TGTGCCAGCAGTTGGGCAGCCGATAGCAATCAGCCCCAGCATTTT.

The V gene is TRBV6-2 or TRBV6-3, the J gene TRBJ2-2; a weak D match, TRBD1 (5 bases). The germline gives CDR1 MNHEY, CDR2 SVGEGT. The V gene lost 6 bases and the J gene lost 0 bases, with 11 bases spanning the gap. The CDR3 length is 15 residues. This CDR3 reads CASSPRTPNTGELFF. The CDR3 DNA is TGTGCCAGCAGCCCGAGGACACCGAACACCGGGGAGCTGTTTTTT.

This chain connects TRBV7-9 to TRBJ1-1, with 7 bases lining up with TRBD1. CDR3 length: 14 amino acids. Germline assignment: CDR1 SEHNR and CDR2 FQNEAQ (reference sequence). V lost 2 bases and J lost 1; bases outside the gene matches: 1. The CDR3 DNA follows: TGTGCCAGCAGCTTACAGGGGGGGAACACTGAAGCTTTCTTT. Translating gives CASSLQGGNTEAFF.

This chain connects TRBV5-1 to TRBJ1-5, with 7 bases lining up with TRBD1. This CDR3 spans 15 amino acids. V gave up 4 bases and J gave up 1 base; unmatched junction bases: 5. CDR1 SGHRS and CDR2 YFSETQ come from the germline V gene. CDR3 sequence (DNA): TGCGCCAGCAGCCCCGGGACAGAGAGCAATCAGCCCCAGCATTTT. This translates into CASSPGTESNQPQHF.

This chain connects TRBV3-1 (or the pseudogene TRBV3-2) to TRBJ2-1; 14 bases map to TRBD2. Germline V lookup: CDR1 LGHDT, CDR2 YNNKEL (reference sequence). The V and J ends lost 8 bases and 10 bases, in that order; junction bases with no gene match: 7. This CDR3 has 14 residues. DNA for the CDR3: TGTGCCAGCGCGGGGACTAGCGGGAGAGGAGAGCAGTTCTTC. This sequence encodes CASAGTSGRGEQFF.

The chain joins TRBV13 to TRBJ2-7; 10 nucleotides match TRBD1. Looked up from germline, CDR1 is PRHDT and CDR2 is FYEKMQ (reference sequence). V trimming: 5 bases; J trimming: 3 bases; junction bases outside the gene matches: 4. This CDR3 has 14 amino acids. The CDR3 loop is CASSLGQGLYEQYF. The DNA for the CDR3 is TGTGCCAGCAGCCTGGGACAGGGGCTCTACGAGCAGTACTTC.

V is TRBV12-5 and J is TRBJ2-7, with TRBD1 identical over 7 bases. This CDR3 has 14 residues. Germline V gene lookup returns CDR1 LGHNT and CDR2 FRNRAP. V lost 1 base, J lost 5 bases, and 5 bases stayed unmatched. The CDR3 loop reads CASGLGQGSDEQYF. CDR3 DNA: TGTGCTAGTGGTTTGGGACAGGGTTCCGACGAGCAGTACTTC.